The 32 T cell receptor beta chains listed next were all sequenced from one sample in a study of vaccination and CD4 T cells after COVID-19. Cultured CD4+ T cell DNA underwent sequencing with the Oncomine TCR Beta short-read assay. TCRdb redid the calling of the PCR reads with MiXCR, one entry per CDR3 protein. The sample has approximately 20,000 distinct CDR3 sequences, 42% seen once. No antigen is known for these receptors. The sample's treatment: approximately 10-day PBMC culture with coronavirus spike peptide pools or control peptides (ViraFEST assay). The sample in question was CD4+ T cells from blood, cultured in vitro, obtained before SARS-CoV-2 vaccination. The receptors derive from a human donor who received a COVID-19 vaccine.

The chain uses TRBV2 and TRBJ2-1; 11 bases are shared with TRBD2. Trimming removed 6 bases from V and 9 bases from J; junction bases left unmatched: 7. Germline V gives CDR1 SNHLY, CDR2 FYNNEI. This CDR3 region has 14 residues. The CDR3 reads CASRIAGGQGEQFF. CDR3 DNA: TGTGCCAGCAGAATAGCGGGGGGGCAGGGTGAGCAGTTCTTC.

By share, this clonotype counts as medium-sized (0.01 to 0.1%). The rearrangement joins TRBV30 to TRBJ1-2, with D maybe TRBD1 (5 bases). This CDR3 region has 14 residues. V shed 4 bases and J shed 7 bases, with 19 bases lying between them. CDR1 GTSNPN and CDR2 SVGIG come from the germline V gene (reference sequence). The CDR3 spells CAWKPPGDLGGYTF. The CDR3 DNA sequence: TGTGCCTGGAAACCTCCGGGGGACTTGGGTGGCTACACCTTC.

The chain recombines TRBV12-3 or TRBV12-4 with TRBJ1-6; D is possibly TRBD1 (5 bases). The CDR3 consists of 14 residues. The V end was cut by 5 bases, the J end by 10 bases, with 15 bases between. The CDR3 sequence is CASSRTRWESPLHF. For the CDR3, the DNA is TGTGCCAGCAGTAGGACAAGGTGGGAATCACCCCTCCACTTT.

The chain couples TRBV20-1 to TRBJ1-5; 7 positions match TRBD1. CDR1 and CDR2 (germline): DFQATT, SNEGSKA (reference sequence). The CDR3 length is 22 residues. V shed 6 bases and J 0 bases; nucleotides not matched to a gene: 29. The CDR3 spells CSAIKPGTAKGLQVFSNQPQHF. Written as DNA, the CDR3 is TGCAGTGCCATCAAGCCAGGGACAGCGAAGGGTTTACAAGTCTTTAGCAATCAGCCCCAGCATTTT.

The chain couples TRBV2 to TRBJ1-6; D not resolved. This CDR3 is 15 amino acids long. With 4 bases removed from V and 10 bases from J, the gap between germline ends came to 17 bases. Per germline, CDR1 SNHLY and CDR2 FYNNEI. This CDR3 is CASSVRPGSGSPLHF. The CDR3, as DNA: TGTGCCAGCAGTGTTCGACCGGGGAGCGGCTCACCCCTCCACTTT.

V and J are TRBV6-1 and TRBJ2-1; tentative D call: TRBD2 (5 bases). This CDR3 contains 14 residues. V dropped 6 bases and J dropped 2 bases, with 11 bases sitting between them. Germline V CDR1 and CDR2: MNHNS, SASEGT. In nucleotides, the CDR3 is TGTGCCAGCAGCCGGGGTTTTACCTACAATGAGCAGTTCTTC. Protein: CASSRGFTYNEQFF.

This clonotype was seen a few times. The chain couples TRBV15 to TRBJ2-6, with D possibly being TRBD1 or TRBD2 (5 bases each). Germline CDR1 and CDR2: LNHNV and YYDKDF (reference sequence). CDR3 length equals 16 residues. Trimming removed 1 base from V and 0 bases from J, with 7 bases in between. Here the CDR3 reads CATSRGGVSGANVLTF. The CDR3 bases are TGTGCCACCAGCAGAGGAGGGGTCTCTGGGGCCAACGTCCTGACTTTC.

This clonotype was detected a few times. This sequence joins TRBV4-1 and TRBJ1-6; 7 bases are a match to TRBD1. The junction had 6 bases not matched to a gene; V was cut back by 0 bases and J by 10 bases. Per germline, CDR1 MGHRA and CDR2 YSYEKL. The CDR3 has 15 residues. DNA for the CDR3: TGCGCCAGCAGCCAAGACACAGGGGTAGGATCACCCCTCCACTTT. Translation: CASSQDTGVGSPLHF.

This clonotype was detected only a few times. DNA of the CDR3: TGTGCCAGCAGTTTCAACGGACCTAATTCACCCCTCCACTTT. Protein sequence: CASSFNGPNSPLHF. The chain carries TRBV12-3 or TRBV12-4 and TRBJ1-6; no definite D call. The germline V and J ends were trimmed by 3 bases and 6 bases, with 9 bases remaining between them. CDR3 length: 14 residues.

The V gene is TRBV5-1, the J gene TRBJ1-1; no reliable D call. Germline CDR1 SGHRS, CDR2 YFSETQ. This CDR3 region has 12 residues. Trimming took off 4 bases at V and 4 bases at J, with 8 bases between the two ends. CDR3 in DNA: TGCGCCAGCAGCGAGGGTGCCACTGAAGCTTTCTTT. Protein sequence: CASSEGATEAFF.

This chain links TRBV11-3 with TRBJ2-3, with TRBD2 matching 7 bases. This CDR3 has 16 amino acids. Germline assignment: CDR1 SGHNT and CDR2 YENEEA. Germline trimming cut 4 bases from V and 4 bases from J; bases unmatched to any gene: 11. CDR3 nucleotide sequence: TGTGCCAGCAGCTCCTCTTTAGCGGGTCGGGCAGATACGCAGTATTTT. Translating it yields CASSSSLAGRADTQYF. Variable domain in full (rest from reference TRBV11-3 and TRBJ2-3): EAGVVQSPRYKIIEKKQPVAFWCNPISGHNTLYWYLQNLGQGPELLIRYENEEAVDDSQLPKDRFSAERLKGVDSTLKIQPAELGDSAVYLCASSSSLAGRADTQYFGPGTRLTVL.

This clonotype was seen a few times. The chain recombines TRBV30 with TRBJ2-3; 11 nucleotides line up with TRBD2. Germline V gene data show CDR1 as GTSNPN and CDR2 as SVGIG (reference sequence). The CDR3 totals 14 residues. The V gene end was trimmed by 3 bases and the J gene end by 3 bases; junction bases not matched to a gene: 2. CDR3 sequence reads: CAWRLAGATDTQYF. The CDR3 DNA follows: TGTGCCTGGAGACTAGCGGGGGCGACAGATACGCAGTATTTT.

V usage is TRBV19 and J usage is TRBJ1-6; D is perhaps TRBD1 (6 bases). The CDR3 spans 14 residues. The ends were cut back, 4 bases at V and 6 bases at J, with 10 bases in the middle. In germline, CDR1 is LNHDA, CDR2 SQIVND (reference sequence). The DNA of the CDR3 is TGTGCCAGTAGTACAGGGGCGGGTAATTCACCCCTCCACTTT. Translating gives CASSTGAGNSPLHF.

This clonotype was recorded a few times. This chain uses TRBV6-2 or TRBV6-3 with TRBJ2-7; 7 nucleotides agree with TRBD2. There are 12 residues in the CDR3. Looked up from germline, CDR1 is MNHEY and CDR2 is SVGEGT. Trimming took 6 bases from V and 4 from J; bases not matched to a gene: 3. Here the CDR3 reads CASRGGLYEQYF. The CDR3 DNA reads TGTGCCAGCAGGGGGGGGTTGTACGAGCAGTACTTC.

The rearrangement uses TRBV5-4 and TRBJ2-1; 9 bases match TRBD2. The junction had 3 bases not matched to a gene; V was cut back by 4 bases and J by 7 bases. The CDR3 spans 13 residues. Germline V gives CDR1 SGHNT, CDR2 YYREEE (reference sequence). CDR3 loop: CASSKSGGNEQFF. The CDR3 DNA follows: TGTGCCAGCAGCAAAAGCGGGGGGAATGAGCAGTTCTTC.

The genes are TRBV20-1 and TRBJ1-5, with TRBD1 identical over 7 bases. The CDR3 runs 16 residues. V shed 0 bases and J 5 bases; nucleotides not matched to a gene: 10. CDR1 is DFQATT, CDR2 SNEGSKA, per germline (reference sequence). The CDR3 DNA follows: TGCAGTGCTAGAGAGGAGACAGGGCTTTATTATCAGCCCCAGCATTTT. The encoded protein is CSAREETGLYYQPQHF.

DNA of the CDR3: TGTGCCAGCAGCTCACAGGGGAGGGACACCATATATTTT. Its protein is CASSSQGRDTIYF. The chain is built from TRBV5-4 and TRBJ1-3; 7 nucleotides align to TRBD1. The CDR3 extends over 13 amino acids. Germline V gene data show CDR1 as SGHNT and CDR2 as YYREEE (reference sequence). J lost 8 bases, V lost 3 bases, and 5 bases had no gene match.

V gene TRBV20-1 combines with J gene TRBJ2-1; TRBD2 agrees at 7 bases. After removal of 1 base from V and 8 bases from J, the junction contained 14 bases not matched to a gene. Germline CDR1 and CDR2: DFQATT and SNEGSKA (reference sequence). The CDR3 has 16 residues. The CDR3 is CSARGDSFQGGDEQFF. Written as DNA, the CDR3 is TGCAGTGCTAGAGGCGATTCGTTCCAGGGAGGGGATGAGCAGTTCTTC.

To note about this clonotype: Its ends do not fully match the called genes, so a read error is possible. The gene calls are TRBV12-5 and TRBJ1-2, with unresolved D. CDR1 and CDR2 (germline): LGHNT, FRNRAP. There are 13 residues in the CDR3. The CDR3 sequence: CASALSPKANRIF. CDR3 DNA: TGTGCTAGTGCCCTTTCCCCAAAGGCGAACAGAATCTTC.

The rearrangement uses TRBV5-1 and TRBJ2-1; tentative D call: TRBD1 (6 bases). The CDR3 totals 16 residues. Trimming removed 3 bases from V and 5 bases from J, with 18 bases in between. Germline loops: CDR1 SGHRS, CDR2 YFSETQ. CDR3 coding DNA: TGCGCCAGCAGCTACGCGAGGACAGTAAGGGACAATGAGCAGTTCTTC. This codes for CASSYARTVRDNEQFF.

Only a few counts were recorded for this clonotype. The CDR3 nucleotides are TGTGCCAGCAGTTACTCTCCCAGCGGGGGGTACCAAGAGACCCAGTACTTC. It yields the protein CASSYSPSGGYQETQYF. The rearrangement joins TRBV6-5 to TRBJ2-5, with TRBD2 matching 9 bases. J was trimmed by 0 bases and V by 0 bases; bases with no gene match: 5. The CDR3 has 17 residues. CDR1 and CDR2 from the germline V gene are MNHEY and SVGAGI.

V gene TRBV19 combines with J gene TRBJ2-7, with TRBD1 as a possible D gene (5 bases). Germline CDR1 and CDR2: LNHDA and SQIVND (reference sequence). V was shortened by 3 bases and J by 4 bases, with 16 bases between the two germline ends. The CDR3 spans 15 residues. The chain's CDR3 is CASSIGAGQEYEQYF. DNA for the CDR3: TGTGCCAGTAGTATCGGCGCAGGGCAGGAATACGAGCAGTACTTC.

This clonotype was counted between two and nine times. This chain uses TRBV6-5 with TRBJ2-6; 7 bases agree with TRBD2. From germline, CDR1 is MNHEY and CDR2 SVGAGI. The CDR3 consists of 17 residues. The J segment lost 2 bases and the V segment lost 0 bases, leaving 4 bases of the junction unmatched. CDR3 sequence: CASSYSRRGTGANVLTF. The CDR3 DNA reads TGTGCCAGCAGTTACTCGCGGCGGGGGACTGGGGCCAACGTCCTGACTTTC.

This clonotype appeared a few times. The rearrangement links TRBV20-1 to TRBJ2-5; 7 nucleotides match TRBD1. With 2 bases clipped from V and 2 bases from J, the junction kept 8 bases outside the gene matches. Germline CDR1 reads DFQATT; CDR2 reads SNEGSKA (reference sequence). The CDR3 totals 15 residues. The CDR3 loop reads CSARLLGQDQETQYF. The CDR3 nucleotides read TGCAGTGCTAGACTTCTAGGACAGGATCAAGAGACCCAGTACTTC.

This clonotype has just a few counts. The chain carries TRBV7-2 and TRBJ2-2; no firm D call. There are 12 residues in the CDR3. The V end lost 3 bases, the J end lost 9 bases, and 8 bases lay between the germline ends. CDR1 is SGHTA and CDR2 is FQGNSA in the germline V gene. CDR3 in DNA: TGTGCCAGCAGCTTTTATGGAAGGGAGCTGTTTTTT. Its translation: CASSFYGRELFF.

The chain employs TRBV6-1 and TRBJ2-3, with TRBD1 matching over 8 bases. The length of the CDR3 is 15 residues. Germline lookup yields CDR1 MNHNS and CDR2 SASEGT. With V trimmed by 6 bases and J by 0 bases, 5 bases remained unmatched. CDR3 in amino acids: CASSSGQESTDTQYF. In DNA form, the CDR3 reads TGTGCCAGCAGCTCGGGACAGGAAAGCACAGATACGCAGTATTTT.

This clonotype showed up just a few times. The chain joins TRBV7-6 to TRBJ2-5; TRBD1 matches at 8 bases. CDR1 is SGHVS, CDR2 FNYEAQ, per germline. The CDR3 totals 13 residues. V lost 5 bases to trimming and J lost 5 bases; unmatched junction nucleotides: 4. CDR3 residues: CASSAGQGETQYF. The CDR3 coding sequence is TGTGCCAGCAGCGCCGGACAGGGTGAGACCCAGTACTTC.

This clonotype was recorded a few times. This sequence joins TRBV20-1 and TRBJ1-4; the D gene is possibly TRBD1 (5 bases). Germline V gene lookup returns CDR1 DFQATT and CDR2 SNEGSKA (reference sequence). CDR3 length equals 14 residues. The V end was cut by 3 bases, the J end by 4 bases, with 12 bases between. For the CDR3, the DNA is TGCAGTGCTAGTTACCGACAGCATAATGAAAAACTGTTTTTT. This sequence encodes CSASYRQHNEKLFF.

This clonotype has more than one count but fewer than ten. The chain carries TRBV5-4 and TRBJ1-2, with D possibly being TRBD1 (6 bases). This CDR3 is 17 amino acids long. V lost 0 bases and J lost 6, with 21 bases in between. The V gene's germline CDR1 is SGHNT and CDR2 YYREEE (reference sequence). The chain's CDR3 is CASSLGPTGLLVDGYTF. CDR3 nucleotide sequence: TGTGCCAGCAGCTTGGGGCCCACAGGGCTTCTCGTGGATGGCTACACCTTC.

The chain uses TRBV12-3 or TRBV12-4 and TRBJ1-2, with D unresolved. Trimming removed 4 bases from V and 6 bases from J, with 12 bases in between. The CDR3 runs to 13 residues. CDR3 DNA sequence: TGTGCCAGCAGTTCCACTAACGCGGATGGCTACACCTTC. It is translated as CASSSTNADGYTF.

The CDR3 nucleotides read TGTGCCAGCAGCACCTGGACAGGGGCGGGAGAGACCCAGTACTTC. Residues: CASSTWTGAGETQYF. The rearrangement links TRBV7-2 to TRBJ2-5, with TRBD1 matching over 9 bases. The V gene's germline CDR1 is SGHTA and CDR2 FQGNSA. J lost 4 bases, V lost 5 bases, and 8 bases had no gene match. CDR3 length equals 15 residues.

The rearrangement links TRBV20-1 to TRBJ2-2; D gene unclear. Between the trimmed V and J ends, which lost 7 bases and 5 bases, there was a span of 14 bases. The CDR3 spans 13 residues. The germline CDR1 and CDR2 sequences are DFQATT and SNEGSKA (reference sequence). CDR3 amino acids: CSVRNGPTGELFF. CDR3 sequence (DNA): TGCAGTGTTCGGAACGGACCAACCGGGGAGCTGTTTTTT.